Listed here are 13 T cell receptor beta chains from one sample, sequenced in a study of OX40 agonist ivuxolimab in advanced cancers. The protocol was immunoSEQ multiplex PCR, while the TCRdb copy is restricted to in-frame clones and leaves out a portion. The sample includes more than 30,000 clones, more than 75% of them seen just once. Sequenced material: CD4+ or CD8+ T cells sorted from blood, taken in a trial of the OX40 agonist ivuxolimab. All receptors derive from an adult with an advanced solid tumor such as melanoma, head and neck, liver or kidney cancer.

The V gene is TRBV5-1, the J gene TRBJ2-2, with D maybe TRBD1 (5 bases). Trimming cost V 2 bases and J 5 bases, with 10 bases left between them. The CDR3 runs to 14 residues. Germline-derived CDR1 and CDR2 are SGHRS and YFSETQ. The DNA of the CDR3 is TGCGCCAGCAGCTTCCTGGACACTACCGGGGAGCTGTTTTTT. Its translation: CASSFLDTTGELFF.

The chain recombines TRBV11-2 with TRBJ1-2; D unresolved. CDR3 length equals 14 residues. Trimming removed 4 bases at V and 1 base at J, with 10 bases between. From germline, CDR1 is SGHAT and CDR2 FQNNGV. CDR3 loop: CASSSSQVNYGYTF. CDR3 bases: TGTGCCAGCAGCTCTAGTCAGGTTAACTATGGCTACACCTTC.

This clone was observed a few times. The V gene is TRBV7-9, the J gene TRBJ2-7; 10 bases line up with TRBD1. CDR3 length equals 16 residues. Germline-derived CDR1 and CDR2 are SEHNR and FQNEAQ (reference sequence). V lost 5 bases and J lost 3; bases outside the gene matches: 10. DNA of the CDR3: TGTGCCAGCAGCCACCCCCGGGACAGGGGAAGCTACGAGCAGTACTTC. It encodes CASSHPRDRGSYEQYF.

CDR3 nucleotides: TGCGCCAGCAGCTTGGACTACAATGAGCAGTTCTTC. Translating gives CASSLDYNEQFF. V and J are TRBV5-1 and TRBJ2-1, with D unclear. The CDR3 length is 12 residues. Germline V gene lookup returns CDR1 SGHRS and CDR2 YFSETQ. The V gene lost 0 bases and the J gene lost 3 bases, with 1 base spanning the gap.

J is TRBJ2-3 and V is TRBV15; possible D gene TRBD1, 6 bases. This CDR3 has 15 amino acids. Trimming cost V 5 bases and J 0 bases, with 12 bases left between them. Germline assignment: CDR1 LNHNV and CDR2 YYDKDF (reference sequence). CDR3 amino acids: CATSAGAASTDTQYF. For the CDR3, the DNA is TGTGCCACCAGCGCAGGGGCCGCCAGCACAGATACGCAGTATTTT.

The chain recombines TRBV27 with TRBJ2-1; 8 bases line up with TRBD2. The CDR3 extends over 15 amino acids. The V segment lost 3 bases and the J segment 2 bases; nucleotides outside the gene matches: 3. Germline loops: CDR1 MNHEY, CDR2 SMNVEV (reference sequence). CDR3 loop: CASSLPSGPYNEQFF. As DNA, the CDR3 is TGTGCCAGCAGTTTGCCTAGCGGGCCCTACAATGAGCAGTTCTTC.

The chain uses TRBV19 and TRBJ1-1; 7 nucleotides align to TRBD1. CDR3 length: 17 amino acids. The germline V gene has CDR1 LNHDA and CDR2 SQIVND (reference sequence). V was pared by 3 bases and J by 4 bases, with 14 bases of the junction left unmatched. In nucleotides, the CDR3 is TGTGCCAGTAGTATCCGACAGGGAATGCTTAAGGGCACTGAAGCTTTCTTT. Its translation: CASSIRQGMLKGTEAFF.

J is TRBJ2-3 and V is TRBV28; maybe TRBD2 (6 bases). Germline CDR1 reads MDHEN; CDR2 reads SYDVKM. The V end was cut by 3 bases, the J end by 5 bases, with 12 bases between. The CDR3 runs to 14 residues. CDR3 in amino acids: CASSLSGVVDTQYF. Written as DNA, the CDR3 is TGTGCCAGCAGTTTGTCGGGGGTTGTAGATACGCAGTATTTT.

The gene calls are TRBV6-6 and TRBJ1-1; D call uncertain. The germline gives CDR1 MNHNY, CDR2 SVGAGI (reference sequence). Trimming stripped 2 bases from V and 12 bases from J, with 10 bases between. The CDR3 is made up of 11 amino acids. In DNA, the CDR3 is TGTGCCAGCAGTTACCGATCACTATCTTTCTTT. It is translated as CASSYRSLSFF.

The chain links TRBV20-1 to TRBJ2-7, with D maybe TRBD2 (6 bases). The CDR3 consists of 11 residues. V lost 7 bases to trimming and J lost 5 bases, with 12 bases between them. Germline lookup yields CDR1 DFQATT and CDR2 SNEGSKA (reference sequence). The CDR3 spells CSVRRVNEQYF. The CDR3 nucleotides are TGCAGTGTACGGAGGGTTAACGAGCAGTACTTC.

This chain joins TRBV7-2 and TRBJ1-1; no firm D call. The CDR3 spans 13 residues. Germline values: CDR1 SGHTA, CDR2 FQGNSA. Trimming left V 6 bases short and J 2 bases short, with 10 bases between. DNA of the CDR3: TGTGCCAGCAGTACCATAGGAAACACTGAAGCTTTCTTT. Translation gives CASSTIGNTEAFF.

The J gene is TRBJ2-7, the V gene TRBV27; D is unresolved. Looked up from germline, CDR1 is MNHEY and CDR2 is SMNVEV (reference sequence). This CDR3 is 15 amino acids long. The V end was cut by 5 bases, the J end by 4 bases, with 18 bases between. The CDR3 reads CASSPFPLSGYEQYF. In DNA form, the CDR3 reads TGTGCCAGCAGTCCATTCCCTCTTTCGGGTTACGAGCAGTACTTC.

The rearrangement uses TRBV10-3 and TRBJ2-2; 9 bases line up with TRBD2. V shed 6 bases, J shed 5 bases, and the junction held 7 bases outside the gene matches. Per germline, CDR1 ENHRY and CDR2 SYGVKD. This CDR3 spans 15 amino acids. CDR3 residues: CAIRRGLAETGELFF. The CDR3 bases are TGTGCCATCAGGCGGGGACTAGCCGAAACCGGGGAGCTGTTTTTT.